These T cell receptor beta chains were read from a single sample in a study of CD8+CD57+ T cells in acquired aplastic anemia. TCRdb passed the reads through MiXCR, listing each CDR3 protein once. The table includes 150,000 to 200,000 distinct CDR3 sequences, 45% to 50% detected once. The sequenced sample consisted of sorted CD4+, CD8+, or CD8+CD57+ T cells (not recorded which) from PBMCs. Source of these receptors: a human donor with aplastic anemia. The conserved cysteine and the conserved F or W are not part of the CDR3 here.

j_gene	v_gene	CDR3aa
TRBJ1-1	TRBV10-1	ASSESNAEAF
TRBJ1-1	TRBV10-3	AIIGTDTEAF
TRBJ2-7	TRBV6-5	ASSYPTSGSGCYEQY
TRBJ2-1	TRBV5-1	ASSLVGEEQF
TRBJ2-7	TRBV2	ASRGTGNKYEQY
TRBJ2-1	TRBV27	ASSFKRPIAGLTYNEQF
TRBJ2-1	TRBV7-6	ASSLGAGKYNEQF
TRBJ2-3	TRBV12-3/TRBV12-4	ASSPDRASDTQY
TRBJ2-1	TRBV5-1	ASSPQSGTSGSGAWDEQS
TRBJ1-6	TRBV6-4	ASSEREGGSPLH
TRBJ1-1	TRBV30	AWSKAREPF
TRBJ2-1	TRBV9	ASSVGAGVAYNEQF
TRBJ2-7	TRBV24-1	ATSDAGTRHEQY
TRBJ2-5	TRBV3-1	ASKSGRAYETQY
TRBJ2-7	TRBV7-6	ASSPQGAEQY
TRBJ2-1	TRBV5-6	ASSVTGGEGEQF
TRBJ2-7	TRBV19	ASSIAGNGLQY
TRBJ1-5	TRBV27	ASSFGSYQPQH